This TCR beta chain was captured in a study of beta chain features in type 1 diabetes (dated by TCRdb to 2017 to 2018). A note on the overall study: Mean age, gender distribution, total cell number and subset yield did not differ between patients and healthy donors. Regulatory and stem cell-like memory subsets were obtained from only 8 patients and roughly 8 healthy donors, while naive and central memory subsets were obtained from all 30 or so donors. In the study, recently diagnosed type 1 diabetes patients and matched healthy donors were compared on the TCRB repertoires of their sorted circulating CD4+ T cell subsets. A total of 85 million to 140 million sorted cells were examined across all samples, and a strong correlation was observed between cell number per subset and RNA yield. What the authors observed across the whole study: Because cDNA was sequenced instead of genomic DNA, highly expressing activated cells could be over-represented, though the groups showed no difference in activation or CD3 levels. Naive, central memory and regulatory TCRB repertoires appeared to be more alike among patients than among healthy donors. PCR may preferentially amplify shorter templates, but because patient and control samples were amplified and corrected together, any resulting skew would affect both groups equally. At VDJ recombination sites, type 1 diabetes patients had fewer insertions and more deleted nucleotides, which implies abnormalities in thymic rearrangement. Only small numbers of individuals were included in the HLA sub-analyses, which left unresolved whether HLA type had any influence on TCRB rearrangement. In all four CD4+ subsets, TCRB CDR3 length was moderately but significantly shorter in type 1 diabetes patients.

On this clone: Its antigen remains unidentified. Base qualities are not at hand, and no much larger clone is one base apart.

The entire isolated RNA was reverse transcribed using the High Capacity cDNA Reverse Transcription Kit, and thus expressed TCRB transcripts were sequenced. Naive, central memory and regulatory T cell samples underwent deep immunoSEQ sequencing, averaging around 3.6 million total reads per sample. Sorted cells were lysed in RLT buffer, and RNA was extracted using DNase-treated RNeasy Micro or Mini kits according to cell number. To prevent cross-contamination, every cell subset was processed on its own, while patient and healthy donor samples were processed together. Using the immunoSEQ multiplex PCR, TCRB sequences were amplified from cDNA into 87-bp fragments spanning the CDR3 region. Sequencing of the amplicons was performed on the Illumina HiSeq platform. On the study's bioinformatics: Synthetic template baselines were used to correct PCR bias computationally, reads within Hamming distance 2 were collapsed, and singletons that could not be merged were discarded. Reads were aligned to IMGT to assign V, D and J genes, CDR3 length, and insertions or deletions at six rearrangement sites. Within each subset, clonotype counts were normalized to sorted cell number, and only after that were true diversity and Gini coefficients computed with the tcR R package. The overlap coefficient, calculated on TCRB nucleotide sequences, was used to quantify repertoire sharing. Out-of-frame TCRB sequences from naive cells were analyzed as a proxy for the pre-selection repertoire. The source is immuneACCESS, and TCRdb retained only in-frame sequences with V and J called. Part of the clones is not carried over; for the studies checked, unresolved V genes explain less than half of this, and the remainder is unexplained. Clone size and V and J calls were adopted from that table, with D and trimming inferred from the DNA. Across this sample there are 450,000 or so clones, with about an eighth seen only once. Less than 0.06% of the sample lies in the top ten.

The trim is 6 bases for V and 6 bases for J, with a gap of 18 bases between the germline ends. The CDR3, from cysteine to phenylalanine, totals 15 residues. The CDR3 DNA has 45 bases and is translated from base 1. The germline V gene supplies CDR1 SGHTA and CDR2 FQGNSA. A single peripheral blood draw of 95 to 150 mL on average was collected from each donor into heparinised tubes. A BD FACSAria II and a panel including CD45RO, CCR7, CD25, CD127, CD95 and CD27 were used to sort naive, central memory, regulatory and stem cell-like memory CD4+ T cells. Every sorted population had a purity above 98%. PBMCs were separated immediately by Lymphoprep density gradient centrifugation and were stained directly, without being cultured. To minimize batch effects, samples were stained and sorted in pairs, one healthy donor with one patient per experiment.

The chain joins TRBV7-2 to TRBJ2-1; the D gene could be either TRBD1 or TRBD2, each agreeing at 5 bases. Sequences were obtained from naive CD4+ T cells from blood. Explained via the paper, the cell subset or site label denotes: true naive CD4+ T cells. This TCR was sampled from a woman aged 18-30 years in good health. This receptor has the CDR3 CASSWAPGPGNEQFF. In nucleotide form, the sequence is TGTGCCAGCAGTTGGGCGCCGGGACCGGGCAATGAGCAGTTCTTC.